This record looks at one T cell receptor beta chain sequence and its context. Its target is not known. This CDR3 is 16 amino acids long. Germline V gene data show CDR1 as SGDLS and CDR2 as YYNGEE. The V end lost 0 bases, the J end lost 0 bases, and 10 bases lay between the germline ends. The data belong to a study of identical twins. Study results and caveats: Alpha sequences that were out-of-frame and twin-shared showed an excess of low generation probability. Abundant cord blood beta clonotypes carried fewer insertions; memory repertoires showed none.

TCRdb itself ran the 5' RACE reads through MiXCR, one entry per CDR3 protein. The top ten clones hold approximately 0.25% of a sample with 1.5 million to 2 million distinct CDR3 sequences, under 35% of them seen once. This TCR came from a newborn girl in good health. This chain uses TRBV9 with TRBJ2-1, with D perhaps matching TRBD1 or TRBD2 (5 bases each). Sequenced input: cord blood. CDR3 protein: CASSVEPGPSYNEQFF. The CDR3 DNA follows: TGTGCCAGCAGCGTAGAACCGGGACCCTCCTACAATGAGCAGTTCTTC.